The 29 T cell receptor beta chains given below trace back to one sample, sequenced in a study of human T cells and chemical hapten exposure. Sequencing started from total RNA isolated from unfractionated whole blood. One entry per CDR3 protein results from TCRdb running MiXCR on the 5' RACE reads. The sample consists of some 150,000 distinct CDR3 sequences, 4.1% of them appearing once. The receptors here all came from a female donor in good health.

Many counts were recorded for this clonotype. The chain combines TRBV7-3 with TRBJ2-2; TRBD1 matches at 9 bases. Unmatched junction bases numbered 12, after V lost 5 bases and J lost 2 bases. CDR3 length: 18 amino acids. Germline assignment: CDR1 SGHTA and CDR2 FQGTGA. The CDR3 nucleotides read TGTGCCAGCAGCCCAAGGGCACAGGGGGCTTCAAACACCGGGGAGCTGTTTTTT. Its translation: CASSPRAQGASNTGELFF.

The V and J genes are TRBV15 and TRBJ2-7; D possibly corresponds to TRBD1 (5 bases). CDR1 LNHNV and CDR2 YYDKDF come from the germline V gene (reference sequence). The CDR3 spans 14 residues. Deletions cut 0 bases from V and 9 bases from J, with 15 bases between. CDR3 DNA: TGTGCCACCAGCAGAGATGGAAGAGCTGGGGCGCAGTACTTC. Translated, it gives CATSRDGRAGAQYF.

This clonotype was observed at least ten times. The chain uses TRBV9 and TRBJ2-7, with D possibly being TRBD1 (7 bases). Trimming took off 1 base at V and 4 bases at J, with 12 bases between the two ends. CDR3 length equals 14 residues. The germline V gene has CDR1 SGDLS and CDR2 YYNGEE. For the CDR3, the DNA is TGTGCCAGCAGCGTAAACAGGGGAGGATACGAGCAGTACTTC. Protein sequence: CASSVNRGGYEQYF. The complete variable domain, with remaining parts taken from reference TRBV9 and TRBJ2-7, reads DSGVTQTPKHLITATGQRVTLRCSPRSGDLSVYWYQQSLDQGLQFLIQYYNGEERAKGNILERFSAQQFPDLHSELNLSSLELGDSALYFCASSVNRGGYEQYFGPGTRLTVT.

This clonotype has at least ten counts. The rearrangement links TRBV7-9 to TRBJ1-3; D uncertain. Trimming left V 1 base short and J 9 bases short, with 7 bases between. CDR1 is SEHNR, CDR2 FQNEAQ, per germline (reference sequence). There are 12 residues in the CDR3. CDR3 sequence: CASSLDGGTIYF. The CDR3 DNA follows: TGTGCCAGCAGCTTAGATGGAGGCACCATATATTTT.

This clonotype was seen repeatedly, ten times or more. V and J are TRBV16 and TRBJ1-5; D call uncertain. The CDR3 runs 14 residues. Trimming took off 4 bases at V and 6 bases at J, with 13 bases between the two ends. Per the germline V gene, CDR1 is KGHSY and CDR2 is FQNENV. Here the CDR3 reads CASSPPIWGQPQHF. The DNA of the CDR3 is TGTGCCAGCAGCCCGCCCATTTGGGGTCAGCCCCAGCATTTT.

This clonotype was found many times. The V and J genes are TRBV4-3 and TRBJ2-2; TRBD1 matches at 7 bases. The germline gives CDR1 LGHNA, CDR2 YSLEER. V gave up 4 bases and J gave up 5 bases; unmatched junction bases: 10. The CDR3 has 16 amino acids. CDR3 protein: CASSLMTGMGTGELFF. For the CDR3, the DNA is TGCGCCAGCAGCCTGATGACAGGGATGGGGACCGGGGAGCTGTTTTTT.

This clonotype has more than one count but fewer than ten. The gene calls are TRBV6-6 and TRBJ2-1; D is ambiguous. V dropped 8 bases and J dropped 10 bases, with 15 bases sitting between them. Germline V gene lookup returns CDR1 MNHNY and CDR2 SVGAGI (reference sequence). CDR3 size: 12 residues. CDR3: CASLGRNWEQFF. The CDR3 region has the DNA TGTGCCAGCCTAGGACGAAATTGGGAGCAGTTCTTC.

This clonotype was picked up a small number of times. V gene TRBV28 combines with J gene TRBJ2-7, with a tentative D call TRBD2 (5 bases). V was cut by 7 bases and J by 2 bases, with 21 bases left in between. The CDR3 totals 16 residues. Germline V gene sequence: CDR1 MDHEN, CDR2 SYDVKM. The CDR3 loop is CASTPPSGAVTYEQYF. The CDR3 DNA sequence: TGTGCCAGCACCCCACCGAGTGGAGCGGTTACCTACGAGCAGTACTTC.

This clonotype was recorded at least ten times. The J gene is TRBJ2-3, the V gene TRBV20-1; D may be TRBD1 (6 bases). The CDR3 contains 13 residues. The germline CDR1 and CDR2 sequences are DFQATT and SNEGSKA (reference sequence). The V end lost 6 bases, the J end lost 1 base, and 11 bases lay between the germline ends. CDR3 sequence: CSAERTGTDTQYF. In DNA form, the CDR3 reads TGCAGTGCAGAGCGGACAGGCACAGATACGCAGTATTTT.

In its sample, this clonotype was seen many times. This rearrangement joins TRBV28 to TRBJ1-1, with a possible D match to TRBD1 (5 bases). Per the germline V gene, CDR1 is MDHEN and CDR2 is SYDVKM. The CDR3 runs to 12 residues. V was trimmed by 6 bases and J by 13 bases, leaving 18 bases between them. The CDR3 sequence is CASRETDRDDFF. The CDR3 region has the DNA TGTGCCAGCAGGGAAACAGACAGAGATGATTTCTTT.

This clonotype was found many times. The rearrangement joins TRBV27 to TRBJ2-1; 7 bases align to TRBD2. Germline V gives CDR1 MNHEY, CDR2 SMNVEV (reference sequence). The CDR3 covers 15 residues. With V trimmed by 2 bases and J by 9 bases, 10 bases remained unmatched. CDR3 bases: TGTGCCAGCAGTTTAGCCCCAGCGGGGTCCGGTGAGCAGTTCTTC. Translated, it gives CASSLAPAGSGEQFF.

The table lists this clonotype with many counts. The chain links TRBV11-2 to TRBJ1-6; TRBD1 might be the D (5 bases). V was pared by 3 bases and J by 9 bases, with 12 bases between. Per the germline V gene, CDR1 is SGHAT and CDR2 is FQNNGV. There are 14 residues in the CDR3. The CDR3 sequence: CASSLQGFISPLHF. DNA for the CDR3: TGTGCCAGCAGCTTGCAGGGATTCATTTCACCCCTCCACTTT.

There are many counts of this clonotype. V is TRBV2 and J is TRBJ2-7, with TRBD1 matching 8 bases. The germline V gene encodes CDR1 SNHLY and CDR2 FYNNEI. The CDR3 spans 14 residues. The ends lost 6 bases at V and 6 bases at J; junction bases unmatched: 10. Written as DNA, the CDR3 is TGTGCCAGCAGGACACGGACAGGGTTGGCCGAGCAGTACTTC. Protein: CASRTRTGLAEQYF.

The chain carries TRBV29-1 and TRBJ2-5, with D perhaps matching TRBD1 (5 bases). Germline-derived CDR1 and CDR2 are SQVTM and ANQGSEA. Deletions cut 7 bases from V and 3 bases from J, with 15 bases between. CDR3 length: 13 residues. CDR3 DNA sequence: TGCAGCGCCCTACCAGACAGAGAAGAGACCCAGTACTTC. Its translation is CSALPDREETQYF.

This clonotype was observed at least ten times. The chain combines TRBV12-3 or TRBV12-4 with TRBJ1-2, with unresolved D. The CDR3 has 12 amino acids. V shed 6 bases and J shed 0 bases, with 5 bases lying between them. The CDR3 DNA reads TGTGCCAGCAGCTCAACTAACTATGGCTACACCTTC. This codes for CASSSTNYGYTF.

This clonotype was counted at least ten times. CDR3 nucleotide sequence: TGTGCCTGGAGTGAAGGACAGGGGGGAGGAAATGAGCAGTTCTTC. Residues: CAWSEGQGGGNEQFF. The rearrangement uses TRBV30 and TRBJ2-1, with 10 bases lining up with TRBD1. V dropped 1 base and J dropped 7; count of bases not matched to a gene: 7. Germline V CDR1 and CDR2: GTSNPN, SVGIG (reference sequence). CDR3 length equals 15 residues.

This clonotype was seen ten or more times. The chain joins TRBV20-1 to TRBJ1-6; D is undetermined. Trimming shortened V by 0 bases and J by 3 bases, and 12 bases separated the two germline ends. The CDR3 spans 16 residues. Per the germline V gene, CDR1 is DFQATT and CDR2 is SNEGSKA (reference sequence). CDR3 loop: CSARDILRNYNSPLHF. DNA for the CDR3: TGCAGTGCTAGAGATATACTCCGGAACTATAATTCACCCCTCCACTTT.

This clonotype was recorded many times. The gene calls are TRBV20-1 and TRBJ2-7; 9 positions match TRBD1. This CDR3 has 14 residues. CDR1 DFQATT and CDR2 SNEGSKA come from the germline V gene (reference sequence). J was trimmed by 3 bases and V by 2 bases; bases with no gene match: 5. Here the CDR3 reads CSARTGTGLYEQYF. CDR3 nucleotide sequence: TGCAGTGCTAGAACCGGGACAGGGCTCTACGAGCAGTACTTC.

This clonotype was seen repeatedly, ten times or more. The rearrangement links TRBV6-5 to TRBJ1-2; tentative D call: TRBD1 (5 bases). Germline CDR1 is MNHEY and CDR2 is SVGAGI. With 5 bases removed from V and 2 bases from J, the gap between germline ends came to 12 bases. The CDR3 is 14 amino acids. CDR3 region: CASSRTSRNYGYTF. As DNA, the CDR3 is TGTGCCAGCAGTAGGACAAGTCGAAACTATGGCTACACCTTC.

The rearrangement uses TRBV7-3 and TRBJ2-7; 7 bases align to TRBD2. V shed 3 bases and J 7 bases; nucleotides not matched to a gene: 6. This CDR3 is built from 13 residues. CDR1 SGHTA and CDR2 FQGTGA come from the germline V gene. The CDR3 loop is CASSFSCGGEQYF. CDR3 nucleotide sequence: TGTGCCAGCAGCTTTTCCTGCGGGGGTGAGCAGTACTTC. Based on the CDR3 plus reference TRBV7-3 and TRBJ2-7, the full variable domain is GAGVSQTPSNKVTEKGKYVELRCDPISGHTALYWYRQSLGQGPEFLIYFQGTGAADDSGLPNDRFFAVRPEGSVSTLKIQRTERGDSAVYLCASSFSCGGEQYFGPGTRLTVT.

The V and J genes are TRBV6-1 and TRBJ2-5; D is perhaps TRBD2 (6 bases). The CDR3 loop spans 15 amino acids. Trimming took off 8 bases at V and 5 bases at J, with 21 bases between the two ends. Per the germline V gene, CDR1 is MNHNS and CDR2 is SASEGT. CDR3 nucleotides: TGTGCCAGCTCCTTTAGTCGGGGGTCGTCGGAGACCCAGTACTTC. The encoded protein is CASSFSRGSSETQYF.

This clonotype has a count of ten or more. This chain uses TRBV28 with TRBJ2-7, with D possibly called TRBD1 or TRBD2 (6 bases each). The CDR3 runs 13 residues. The ends were cut back, 10 bases at V and 4 bases at J, with 17 bases in the middle. Germline CDR1 is MDHEN and CDR2 is SYDVKM. The CDR3 sequence: CATWGAMGYEQYF. In DNA, the CDR3 is TGTGCCACCTGGGGGGCTATGGGATACGAGCAGTACTTC.

This clonotype was observed at least ten times. The J gene is TRBJ2-1, the V gene TRBV19; TRBD2 aligns across 12 bases. Germline V gene lookup returns CDR1 LNHDA and CDR2 SQIVND (reference sequence). J gave up 15 bases and V 3 bases, and 18 bases lay outside the gene matches. The CDR3 runs 17 residues. The DNA for the CDR3 is TGTGCCAGTAGTATCCCCCGAAAAAGACTAGCGGGGGACCGGGGGTTCTTC. It translates to CASSIPRKRLAGDRGFF.

The rearrangement joins TRBV7-6 to TRBJ2-2, with D tentatively TRBD2 (5 bases). Per the germline V gene, CDR1 is SGHVS and CDR2 is FNYEAQ. CDR3 length equals 17 residues. The V and J ends lost 5 bases and 2 bases respectively, with 18 bases between them. Here the CDR3 reads CASSPLVERRNTGELFF. The CDR3 region has the DNA TGTGCCAGCAGCCCTCTCGTCGAGCGGAGAAACACCGGGGAGCTGTTTTTT.

This clonotype appeared many times. DNA of the CDR3: TGTGCCAGCATGAGAGTTGTGGCCTCCTACAATGAGCAGTTCTTC. Translated, it gives CASMRVVASYNEQFF. V gene TRBV6-1 combines with J gene TRBJ2-1; unclear D gene. Trimming shortened V by 7 bases and J by 0 bases, and 13 bases separated the two germline ends. The V gene's germline CDR1 is MNHNS and CDR2 SASEGT. CDR3 length equals 15 residues.

The genes are TRBV5-4 and TRBJ1-1, with TRBD1 as a possible D gene (5 bases). Per the germline V gene, CDR1 is SGHNT and CDR2 is YYREEE (reference sequence). Trimming shortened V by 0 bases and J by 6 bases, and 12 bases separated the two germline ends. This CDR3 has 14 amino acids. The DNA of the CDR3 is TGTGCCAGCAGCTTGGGAGGGGCGTCCCCTGAAGCTTTCTTT. It encodes CASSLGGASPEAFF.

This clonotype was seen at least ten times. The genes are TRBV6-6 and TRBJ2-7, with 11 bases aligning to TRBD1. The CDR3 sequence is 15 residues long. Germline values: CDR1 MNHNY, CDR2 SVGAGI (reference sequence). The trim removed 5 bases at V and 4 bases at J, leaving 7 bases unmatched. This CDR3 reads CASSLTGTGGYEQYF. The CDR3 DNA reads TGTGCCAGCAGTCTTACCGGGACAGGGGGGTACGAGCAGTACTTC.

This clonotype was seen a handful of times. V usage is TRBV5-1 and J usage is TRBJ2-2; TRBD2 is a possible D gene (6 bases). Germline V gene lookup returns CDR1 SGHRS and CDR2 YFSETQ. V lost 7 bases, J lost 2 bases, and 15 bases lay in between. The CDR3 has 15 amino acids. Written as DNA, the CDR3 is TGCGCCAGCGGAGGGCAGGGAACAAACACCGGGGAGCTGTTTTTT. It encodes CASGGQGTNTGELFF.

V is TRBV3-1 and J is TRBJ2-3; 11 positions agree with TRBD2. The V segment lost 5 bases and the J segment 4 bases; nucleotides outside the gene matches: 14. CDR1 LGHDT and CDR2 YNNKEL come from the germline V gene (reference sequence). CDR3 length: 18 amino acids. As DNA, the CDR3 is TGTGCCAGCAGCTTGACCCGCCTAGCGGGGGGTGTCTCAGATACGCAGTATTTT. Residues: CASSLTRLAGGVSDTQYF.